One and the same sample provided the 20 T cell receptor beta chains below, sequenced in a study of radiation and T cells in renal cell carcinoma. Here immunoSEQ multiplex PCR was the method, and the copy in TCRdb shows in-frame clones only, minus some. The table includes about 49,000 clones, 80% detected once. Described time point: blood 2 weeks post-SBRT. Documented treatment: 15 Gy SBRT to primary tumor, nephrectomy 4 weeks later. The sequencing here drew on blood, taken from a patient whose treatment included radiotherapy and nephrectomy. These receptors were taken from a woman between 65 and 79 years old with renal cell carcinoma.

The gene calls are TRBV7-2 and TRBJ2-3; D is uncertain. This CDR3 has 11 amino acids. Germline V gives CDR1 SGHTA, CDR2 FQGNSA. V shed 5 bases and J shed 6 bases, with 6 bases lying between them. Written as DNA, the CDR3 is TGTGCCAGCAGCCCCAGGGATACGCAGTATTTT. This sequence encodes CASSPRDTQYF.

This clone was counted ten times or more. This chain links TRBV6-5 with TRBJ2-3; 10 bases line up with TRBD2. The germline V gene has CDR1 MNHEY and CDR2 SVGAGI. Unmatched junction bases numbered 10, after V lost 6 bases and J lost 7 bases. This CDR3 comprises 15 residues. The DNA of the CDR3 is TGTGCCAGCAGGGAGCGGGGGGGCTTGGGAAATACGCAGTATTTT. It specifies CASRERGGLGNTQYF.

The chain couples TRBV19 to TRBJ1-1; D may be TRBD1 (6 bases). CDR1 and CDR2 (germline): LNHDA, SQIVND (reference sequence). The germline V and J ends were trimmed by 5 bases and 1 base, with 20 bases remaining between them. The CDR3 runs 17 residues. As DNA, the CDR3 is TGTGCCAGTAGTGTTGACCCGTGGGGGGCCTGGAACACTGAAGCTTTCTTT. It translates to CASSVDPWGAWNTEAFF.

The chain uses TRBV4-1 and TRBJ1-4, with TRBD1 as a possible D gene (5 bases). CDR3 length: 17 amino acids. The V end lost 0 bases, the J end lost 8 bases, and 19 bases lay between the germline ends. Germline V gene lookup returns CDR1 MGHRA and CDR2 YSYEKL. CDR3 in amino acids: CASSQERGIRGDEKLFF. CDR3 coding DNA: TGCGCCAGCAGCCAAGAACGGGGAATCCGAGGGGACGAAAAACTGTTTTTT.

The genes are TRBV13 and TRBJ1-3; D is ambiguous. Germline values: CDR1 PRHDT, CDR2 FYEKMQ (reference sequence). The CDR3 consists of 14 residues. Trimming took 4 bases from V and 0 from J, leaving 7 bases between them. The DNA for the CDR3 is TGTGCCAGCAGCTCCCGTGCCTCTGGAAACACCATATATTTT. The encoded protein is CASSSRASGNTIYF.

The V gene is TRBV30, the J gene TRBJ2-3, with 11 bases fitting TRBD2. This CDR3 spans 16 amino acids. The germline V gene has CDR1 GTSNPN and CDR2 SVGIG (reference sequence). The V segment lost 1 base and the J segment 4 bases; nucleotides outside the gene matches: 7. CDR3 sequence reads: CAWSALASGRSDTQYF. CDR3 coding DNA: TGTGCCTGGAGTGCCCTGGCTAGCGGGAGGTCAGATACGCAGTATTTT.

V is TRBV2 and J is TRBJ1-1; no firm D call. V lost 5 bases and J 4 bases, leaving 14 bases between the germline ends. Germline V lookup: CDR1 SNHLY, CDR2 FYNNEI. CDR3 length equals 14 residues. The CDR3 nucleotides read TGTGCCAGCAGTAAGACACTTGAGGTCACTGAAGCTTTCTTT. It translates to CASSKTLEVTEAFF.

V gene TRBV30 combines with J gene TRBJ2-5, with D maybe TRBD2 (5 bases). The CDR3 consists of 14 residues. CDR1 and CDR2 (germline): GTSNPN, SVGIG (reference sequence). Trimming removed 0 bases at V and 3 bases at J, with 11 bases between. The chain's CDR3 is CAWSVLSGKETQYF. In nucleotides, the CDR3 is TGTGCCTGGAGTGTACTGAGCGGTAAAGAGACCCAGTACTTC.

This chain joins TRBV19 and TRBJ2-2; 9 bases align to TRBD1. This CDR3 is 17 amino acids long. Per the germline V gene, CDR1 is LNHDA and CDR2 is SQIVND (reference sequence). V trimming: 3 bases; J trimming: 1 base; junction bases outside the gene matches: 6. The chain's CDR3 is CASSIPPGQGNTGELFF. For the CDR3, the DNA is TGTGCCAGTAGTATCCCCCCGGGACAGGGGAACACCGGGGAGCTGTTTTTT.

The chain recombines TRBV7-2 with TRBJ2-3; 9 nucleotides match TRBD1. J gave up 3 bases and V 4 bases, and 8 bases lay outside the gene matches. CDR1 and CDR2 (germline): SGHTA, FQGNSA. The CDR3 contains 16 residues. The CDR3, as DNA: TGTGCCAGCAGCTCACAGGGGGCCGGGGGGACAGATACGCAGTATTTT. Amino acid sequence: CASSSQGAGGTDTQYF.

This sequence joins TRBV10-2 and TRBJ1-2; 9 bases map to TRBD1. Germline values: CDR1 WSHSY, CDR2 SAAADI. V dropped 2 bases and J dropped 6; count of bases not matched to a gene: 4. CDR3 length: 14 residues. In nucleotides, the CDR3 is TGCGCCAGCAGTGAGGGGACAGGGCCGAATGGCTACACCTTC. As protein: CASSEGTGPNGYTF.

This chain uses TRBV7-9 with TRBJ2-2; D is uncertain. The CDR3 has 12 amino acids. From germline, CDR1 is SEHNR and CDR2 FQNEAQ (reference sequence). With 7 bases removed from V and 6 bases from J, the gap between germline ends came to 9 bases. This chain's CDR3 is CASTEIPGELFF. CDR3 bases: TGTGCCAGCACCGAAATCCCCGGGGAGCTGTTTTTT.

This clone was found a few times. The chain carries TRBV5-1 and TRBJ1-1; D gene uncertain. Germline V gives CDR1 SGHRS, CDR2 YFSETQ. There are 15 residues in the CDR3. V lost 4 bases, J lost 0 bases, and 13 bases lay in between. CDR3 sequence: CASSPSRELNTEAFF. CDR3 nucleotide sequence: TGCGCCAGCAGCCCGAGTCGAGAGCTGAACACTGAAGCTTTCTTT.

This clone was recorded only once. The chain uses TRBV10-3 and TRBJ1-6; D remains unclear. Trimming cost V 10 bases and J 3 bases, with 16 bases left between them. The CDR3 consists of 15 residues. Germline V lookup: CDR1 ENHRY, CDR2 SYGVKD. The CDR3 loop reads CATRAQEDYNSPLHF. The CDR3 DNA reads as TGTGCCACCCGGGCTCAAGAAGACTATAATTCACCCCTCCACTTT.

The CDR3 loop is CASSLMGQGAETQYF. CDR3 DNA sequence: TGTGCCAGCAGCTTAATGGGACAGGGTGCAGAGACCCAGTACTTC. The gene calls are TRBV7-2 and TRBJ2-5; 9 bases agree with TRBD1. CDR3 length equals 15 residues. V was clipped by 2 bases and J by 4 bases; unmatched bases: 5. Germline CDR1 and CDR2: SGHTA and FQGNSA.

The CDR3 is CASSLSENTEAFF. The CDR3, as DNA: TGTGCCAGCAGCTTATCTGAGAACACTGAAGCTTTCTTT. This rearrangement joins TRBV7-2 to TRBJ1-1; no clear D. The V gene's germline CDR1 is SGHTA and CDR2 FQGNSA. The CDR3 runs 13 residues. V shed 2 bases and J shed 1 base, with 5 bases lying between them. Looking up the rest from reference TRBV7-2 and TRBJ1-1 gives the full variable domain: GAGVSQSPSNKVTEKGKDVELRCDPISGHTALYWYRQSLGQGLEFLIYFQGNSAPDKSGLPSDRFSAERTGGSVSTLTIQRTQQEDSAVYLCASSLSENTEAFFGQGTRLTVV.

The chain is built from TRBV6-5 and TRBJ2-1; 16 bases line up with TRBD2. The CDR3 totals 16 residues. Germline assignment: CDR1 MNHEY and CDR2 SVGAGI. With 0 bases clipped from V and 9 bases from J, the junction kept 2 bases outside the gene matches. Here the CDR3 DNA reads TGTGCCAGCAGTTACTCGGGACTAGCGGGAGGGGTTGAGCAGTTCTTC. It translates to CASSYSGLAGGVEQFF.

V is TRBV6-1 and J is TRBJ2-1; D may be TRBD1 (5 bases). Germline V gene sequence: CDR1 MNHNS, CDR2 SASEGT. V was trimmed by 5 bases and J by 9 bases, leaving 17 bases between them. CDR3 length equals 14 residues. The CDR3 coding sequence is TGTGCCAGCAGTCTGGTGCAGGGTACCGGTGAGCAGTTCTTC. This sequence encodes CASSLVQGTGEQFF.

The chain employs TRBV30 and TRBJ1-1; D is undetermined. In germline, CDR1 is GTSNPN, CDR2 SVGIG (reference sequence). There are 13 residues in the CDR3. V dropped 2 bases and J dropped 4 bases, with 11 bases sitting between them. The CDR3 here is CAWSSNRGTEAFF. In nucleotides, the CDR3 is TGTGCCTGGAGTTCTAATAGAGGCACTGAAGCTTTCTTT. The full variable domain, its missing parts supplied by reference TRBV30 and TRBJ1-1, is SQTIHQWPATLVQPVGSPLSLECTVEGTSNPNLYWYRQAAGRGLQLLFYSVGIGQISSEVPQNLSASRPQDRQFILSSKKLLLSDSGFYLCAWSSNRGTEAFFGQGTRLTVV.

This clone was seen a few times. The chain uses TRBV2 and TRBJ2-3; 14 bases agree with TRBD2. The germline CDR1 and CDR2 sequences are SNHLY and FYNNEI. CDR3 length: 18 amino acids. V lost 3 bases, J lost 5 bases, and 10 bases stayed unmatched. The CDR3 region is CASSEATGTSGGIDTQYF. The CDR3 coding sequence is TGTGCCAGCAGTGAGGCGACCGGGACTAGCGGGGGTATAGATACGCAGTATTTT. The full variable domain, in which reference TRBV2 and TRBJ2-3 provide the parts outside the CDR3, is EPEVTQTPSHQVTQMGQEVILRCVPISNHLYFYWYRQILGQKVEFLVSFYNNEISEKSEIFDDQFSVERPDGSNFTLKIRSTKLEDSAMYFCASSEATGTSGGIDTQYFGPGTRLTVL.